The clone carrying this T cell receptor (beta chain) has more than one count but fewer than ten. This record belongs to a study of human T cells and chemical hapten exposure. Study details: TCR yields per sample varied mostly from small pooled library volume differences.

Time point meaning: patch test 2, 6 weeks after DPC sensitization. Indicated treatment: therapeutic diphenylcyclopropenone sensitization with weekly scalp DPC. CDR3 length equals 18 residues. V lost 4 bases to trimming and J lost 9 bases; unmatched junction nucleotides: 17. Germline assignment: CDR1 SGHNT and CDR2 YYREEE (reference sequence). Per the authors' pipeline: Sample-level TCR yields exhibited a median of approximately 88,000, with a range of roughly 23,224 to 700,000. From the RACE reads, TCRdb called clonotypes with MiXCR, one entry per CDR3 protein. Clone size and V and J calls follow TCRdb, not the original study. The sample carries hundreds of thousands of distinct CDR3 sequences, around 6% recorded once.

The TCR comes from a woman aged 18-29 years with alopecia areata. Some clones in this sample may be carry-over from other donors' samples. The specimen comprised whole blood, sampled in connection with sensitization to the hapten diphenylcyclopropenone (DPC). The chain uses TRBV5-4 and TRBJ2-1; 12 bases are shared with TRBD1. The DNA of the CDR3 is TGTGCCAGCAGCCCGACCCTACTGGGACAGGGGGCGAGTGGTGAGCAGTTCTTC. Protein: CASSPTLLGQGASGEQFF.